This note documents a single TCR beta chain sequence. This entry is derived from a study of Ad26.COV2.S vaccination and SARS-CoV-2 variants. Specified treatment: over 15 received Ad26.COV2.S at low or high dose, single or two shots; five or six received placebo; per-sample allocation not given. Day 63 after the first injection of vaccine or placebo was the sampling time. Here immunoSEQ multiplex PCR was the method, and the copy in TCRdb shows in-frame clones only, minus some. The sample lists approximately 340,000 clones, more than 75% occurring once. The clonotype was recovered from a person aged 18-65 years who received the Ad26.COV2.S COVID-19 vaccine or a placebo. The input for sequencing was peripheral blood, taken in a trial of Ad26.COV2.S vaccine versus placebo.

CDR3 protein: CASSPNRDGYTF. In DNA, the CDR3 is TGTGCCAGCAGCCCTAACAGGGACGGCTACACCTTC. The chain is built from TRBV7-2 and TRBJ1-2, with a weak D call TRBD1 (6 bases). Trimming shortened V by 5 bases and J by 8 bases, and 12 bases separated the two germline ends. Germline V gene lookup returns CDR1 SGHTA and CDR2 FQGNSA. The CDR3 consists of 12 residues.